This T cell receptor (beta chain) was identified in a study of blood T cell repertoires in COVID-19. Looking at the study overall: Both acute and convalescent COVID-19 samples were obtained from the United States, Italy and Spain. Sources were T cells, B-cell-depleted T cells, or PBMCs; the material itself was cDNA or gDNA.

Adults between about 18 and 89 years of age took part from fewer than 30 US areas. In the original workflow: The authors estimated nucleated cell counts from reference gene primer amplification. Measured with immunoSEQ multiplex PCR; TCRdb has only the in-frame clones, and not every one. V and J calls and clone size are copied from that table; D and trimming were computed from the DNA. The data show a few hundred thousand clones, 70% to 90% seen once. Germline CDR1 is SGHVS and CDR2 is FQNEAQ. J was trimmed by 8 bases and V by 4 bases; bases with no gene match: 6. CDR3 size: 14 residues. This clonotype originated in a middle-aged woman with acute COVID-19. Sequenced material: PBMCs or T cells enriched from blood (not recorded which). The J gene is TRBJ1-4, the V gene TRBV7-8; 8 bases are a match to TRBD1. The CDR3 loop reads CASSSQGEREKLFF. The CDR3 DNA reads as TGTGCCAGCAGCTCACAGGGGGAAAGGGAAAAACTGTTTTTT.